The following is a TCR beta chain sequence with its context. Its antigen is unknown. Only in-frame clones appear in the TCRdb table, and some are missing; sequencing was by immunoSEQ multiplex PCR. The sample records fewer than 11,000 clones, over 60% being singletons. This sample was included in a study of OX40 agonist ivuxolimab in advanced cancers. In the study overall: Patients with prior anti-PD-1, anti-PD-L1 or anti-CTLA-4 therapy were eligible; 40% had some.

Study conclusions and caveats: Among T cells, CD8+ cells averaged more expanded clones than CD4+ cells.

The clonotype originates from an adult with an advanced solid tumor such as melanoma, head and neck, liver or kidney cancer. The source material was CD4+ or CD8+ T cells sorted from blood, sampled in a trial of the OX40 agonist ivuxolimab.

The CDR3 here is CASSRTTETGELFF. CDR3 nucleotide sequence: TGCGCCAGCAGCCGAACGACGGAGACCGGGGAGCTGTTTTTT. The V gene is TRBV4-1, the J gene TRBJ2-2; D remains unclear. The CDR3 extends over 14 amino acids. V lost 4 bases, J lost 5 bases, and 11 bases lay in between. Germline V gene lookup returns CDR1 MGHRA and CDR2 YSYEKL.